Below, 21 T cell receptor beta chains from the same sample are listed, as sequenced in a study of shared clonotypes between healthy human individuals. The data were produced by immunoSEQ multiplex PCR, yet TCRdb's version contains in-frame clones alone and is incomplete. Of about 2.3 million clones listed, 85% to 95% are singletons. Material for sequencing was naive CD4+ T cells from PBMCs. Specified subset: CD45RA+ positively selected. These receptors originate from a man aged 18 to 30 in good health. Some clones in this sample may be carry-over from other donors' samples.

V and J are TRBV28 and TRBJ2-2, with unresolved D. Looked up from germline, CDR1 is MDHEN and CDR2 is SYDVKM. The V and J ends lost 4 bases and 6 bases respectively, with 15 bases between them. CDR3 length: 15 amino acids. The CDR3, as DNA: TGTGCCAGCAGTTCACCGGGTAGGGTTGCCGGGGAGCTGTTTTTT. Its translation: CASSSPGRVAGELFF.

This sequence joins TRBV7-9 and TRBJ2-6; D is unresolved. Germline V gene lookup returns CDR1 SEHNR and CDR2 FQNEAQ (reference sequence). V lost 5 bases, J lost 0 bases, and 17 bases lay in between. This CDR3 spans 18 amino acids. This CDR3 is CASSPRSGQRSGANVLTF. The CDR3 DNA reads as TGTGCCAGCAGCCCCAGAAGTGGTCAGCGCTCTGGGGCCAACGTCCTGACTTTC.

This chain links TRBV5-1 with TRBJ2-2; 12 nucleotides match TRBD2. Trimming cost V 5 bases and J 2 bases; bases outside gene matches: 7. The CDR3 contains 17 residues. The germline CDR1 and CDR2 sequences are SGHRS and YFSETQ. The CDR3 here is CASRYLAGGPNTGELFF. CDR3 DNA sequence: TGCGCCAGCAGATATCTAGCGGGAGGGCCTAACACCGGGGAGCTGTTTTTT.

This clone appeared once. V gene TRBV6-5 combines with J gene TRBJ2-7, with 10 bases aligning to TRBD1. V shed 8 bases, J shed 6 bases, and the junction held 7 bases outside the gene matches. Germline assignment: CDR1 MNHEY and CDR2 SVGAGI. This CDR3 has 13 residues. The CDR3 here is CASRLGQGFEQYF. The CDR3 DNA reads as TGTGCCAGCCGTCTGGGACAGGGGTTCGAGCAGTACTTC.

J is TRBJ1-1 and V is TRBV6-5; D remains ambiguous. In germline, CDR1 is MNHEY, CDR2 SVGAGI. This CDR3 has 13 amino acids. Trimming cost V 6 bases and J 0 bases, with 8 bases left between them. CDR3 sequence reads: CASSEILNTEAFF. The CDR3 coding sequence is TGTGCCAGCAGCGAAATACTGAACACTGAAGCTTTCTTT.

The V and J genes are TRBV7-2 and TRBJ1-1, with 8 nucleotides matching TRBD1. The germline gives CDR1 SGHTA, CDR2 FQGNSA. V was clipped by 3 bases and J by 6 bases; unmatched bases: 12. This CDR3 region has 16 residues. CDR3 sequence reads: CASSFDRGILNAEAFF. The DNA for the CDR3 is TGTGCCAGCAGCTTCGACAGGGGCATCCTTAACGCTGAAGCTTTCTTT.

This chain links TRBV4-1 with TRBJ2-7, with TRBD2 matching over 7 bases. The CDR3 extends over 14 amino acids. The germline V gene has CDR1 MGHRA and CDR2 YSYEKL. Unmatched junction bases numbered 13, after V lost 4 bases and J lost 10 bases. The DNA for the CDR3 is TGCGCCAGCAGCCCGGGACTAATGGCCTCTTATCAGTACTTC. Encoded protein: CASSPGLMASYQYF.

The rearrangement links TRBV19 to TRBJ1-1; the D is unclear. The CDR3 length is 14 residues. V lost 7 bases and J lost 1, with 13 bases in between. Germline V gives CDR1 LNHDA, CDR2 SQIVND (reference sequence). CDR3 sequence (DNA): TGTGCCAGTATTAAAGGACGGAAGAACACTGAAGCTTTCTTT. This sequence encodes CASIKGRKNTEAFF.

This sequence joins TRBV9 and TRBJ1-1; TRBD1 might be the D (5 bases). Germline V gives CDR1 SGDLS, CDR2 YYNGEE. Trimming took 0 bases from V and 0 from J, leaving 15 bases between them. The length of the CDR3 is 17 residues. This CDR3 is CASSVDQGLPLNTEAFF. The CDR3 coding sequence is TGTGCCAGCAGCGTAGACCAGGGTTTACCCCTGAACACTGAAGCTTTCTTT.

This sequence joins TRBV9 and TRBJ1-2; 7 bases line up with TRBD1. The germline CDR1 and CDR2 sequences are SGDLS and YYNGEE. The CDR3 has 16 amino acids. The V gene end was trimmed by 5 bases and the J gene end by 6 bases; junction bases not matched to a gene: 16. CDR3 sequence reads: CASRLGPGQPTHGYTF. DNA of the CDR3: TGTGCCAGCAGACTAGGGCCGGGACAGCCGACTCATGGCTACACCTTC.

V is TRBV6-5 and J is TRBJ2-3, with a possible D match to TRBD2 (5 bases). Germline CDR1 is MNHEY and CDR2 is SVGAGI. The V and J ends lost 3 bases and 0 bases respectively, with 10 bases between them. The CDR3 covers 15 residues. The CDR3 reads CASSYRDTSTDTQYF. DNA of the CDR3: TGTGCCAGCAGTTATCGGGATACTAGCACAGATACGCAGTATTTT.

The rearrangement links TRBV29-1 to TRBJ2-5, with D perhaps TRBD1 (6 bases). Per the germline V gene, CDR1 is SQVTM and CDR2 is ANQGSEA. V gave up 7 bases and J gave up 3 bases, with 12 bases separating them. The CDR3 sequence is 12 residues long. The CDR3 loop reads CSAQSGEETQYF. The CDR3 nucleotides are TGCAGCGCGCAGTCAGGGGAAGAGACCCAGTACTTC. The variable domain in full, completed from reference TRBV29-1 and TRBJ2-5, reads SAVISQKPSRDICQRGTSLTIQCQVDSQVTMMFWYRQQPGQSLTLIATANQGSEATYESGFVIDKFPISRPNLTFSTLTVSNMSPEDSSIYLCSAQSGEETQYFGPGTRLLVL.

The chain carries TRBV5-1 and TRBJ1-3, with D possibly being TRBD1 (5 bases). Trimming pared 4 bases from V and 1 base from J, leaving 12 bases between. The CDR3 has 15 amino acids. Germline CDR1 reads SGHRS; CDR2 reads YFSETQ. The CDR3 nucleotides are TGCGCCAGCAGCATTGAGGGGTCATCTGGAAACACCATATATTTT. Its translation is CASSIEGSSGNTIYF.

The V call is TRBV29-1, the J call TRBJ2-5; D is possibly TRBD2 (5 bases). The V end lost 4 bases, the J end lost 6 bases, and 15 bases lay between the germline ends. Germline CDR1 SQVTM, CDR2 ANQGSEA. The CDR3 extends over 13 amino acids. CDR3 bases: TGCAGCGTTGCGGGGTCCCAATCCCAGACCCAGTACTTC. It is translated as CSVAGSQSQTQYF.

This clone appeared once. The chain is built from TRBV11-2 and TRBJ1-4; D remains unclear. The V end was cut by 3 bases, the J end by 8 bases, with 10 bases between. The CDR3 spans 13 residues. Germline V gene data show CDR1 as SGHAT and CDR2 as FQNNGV. CDR3: CASSFMEAEKLFF. The CDR3 DNA reads TGTGCCAGCAGCTTTATGGAAGCGGAAAAACTGTTTTTT.

The gene calls are TRBV29-1 and TRBJ2-6; D gene uncertain. Germline CDR1 reads SQVTM; CDR2 reads ANQGSEA. The V gene lost 5 bases and the J gene lost 0 bases, with 17 bases spanning the gap. The CDR3 runs 17 residues. The CDR3 region is CSVYLIGRSSGANVLTF. The CDR3 DNA reads as TGCAGCGTTTATCTAATCGGACGCAGCTCTGGGGCCAACGTCCTGACTTTC.

J is TRBJ2-7 and V is TRBV18; no firm D call. The length of the CDR3 is 14 residues. CDR1 is KGHSH, CDR2 LQKENI, per germline. V was trimmed by 3 bases and J by 1 base, leaving 10 bases between them. The CDR3 spells CASSPPTLSYEQYF. The DNA of the CDR3 is TGTGCCAGCTCACCGCCAACGCTTTCCTACGAGCAGTACTTC.

The chain has TRBV7-2 and TRBJ2-5; 9 bases fit TRBD1. Germline-derived CDR1 and CDR2 are SGHTA and FQGNSA. The CDR3 totals 14 residues. V gave up 4 bases and J gave up 3 bases; unmatched junction bases: 3. CDR3 DNA: TGTGCCAGCAGCTCCCGGACAGGGGAAGAGACCCAGTACTTC. Encoded protein: CASSSRTGEETQYF.

V is TRBV7-2 and J is TRBJ2-7, with TRBD1 matching 8 bases. The germline V gene encodes CDR1 SGHTA and CDR2 FQGNSA. The ends lost 1 base at V and 4 bases at J; junction bases unmatched: 3. CDR3 length: 14 amino acids. The CDR3 nucleotides read TGTGCCAGCAGCTTAGGGACAGGGCAATACGAGCAGTACTTC. It yields the protein CASSLGTGQYEQYF. Filled out from reference TRBV7-2 and TRBJ2-7, the complete variable domain reads GAGVSQSPSNKVTEKGKDVELRCDPISGHTALYWYRQSLGQGLEFLIYFQGNSAPDKSGLPSDRFSAERTGGSVSTLTIQRTQQEDSAVYLCASSLGTGQYEQYFGPGTRLTVT.

V gene TRBV7-9 combines with J gene TRBJ2-7; 11 positions match TRBD2. J lost 0 bases, V lost 6 bases, and 4 bases had no gene match. This CDR3 spans 15 amino acids. Per the germline V gene, CDR1 is SEHNR and CDR2 is FQNEAQ (reference sequence). CDR3 region: CASSPSGRHSYEQYF. Written as DNA, the CDR3 is TGTGCCAGCAGTCCTAGCGGGAGGCACTCCTACGAGCAGTACTTC.

This chain uses TRBV5-6 with TRBJ2-7; 9 bases map to TRBD2. This CDR3 contains 15 residues. V lost 5 bases to trimming and J lost 2 bases; unmatched junction nucleotides: 8. From germline, CDR1 is SGHDT and CDR2 YYEEEE. For the CDR3, the DNA is TGTGCCAGCAGGAATAGCGGGGGCAACCCCTACGAGCAGTACTTC. Its translation: CASRNSGGNPYEQYF.